The 13 T cell receptor beta chains below were found in one sample sequenced in a study of cytomegalovirus exposure and HLA in healthy donors. Use of 60 Vbeta and 13 Jbeta primers characterized the PCR. The assay was immunoSEQ multiplex PCR, and TCRdb's table has in-frame clones only and misses some. The table has some 100,000 clones, 70% to 85% seen once. Sequencing was done on a sample of PBMCs. These receptors were taken from a woman younger than 35 in good health and CMV-seronegative.

The chain couples TRBV9 to TRBJ2-7; TRBD1 matches at 9 bases. Looked up from germline, CDR1 is SGDLS and CDR2 is YYNGEE. Losses at the gene ends were 4 bases for V and 2 bases for J; bases not matched to a gene: 4. This CDR3 has 14 residues. The CDR3 DNA is TGTGCCAGCAGCCGACAGGGGGTGGCCTACGAGCAGTACTTC. It specifies CASSRQGVAYEQYF.

The chain joins TRBV10-3 to TRBJ2-2; D perhaps matches TRBD1 (6 bases). This CDR3 contains 15 residues. V was shortened by 3 bases and J by 7 bases, with 15 bases between the two germline ends. Germline lookup yields CDR1 ENHRY and CDR2 SYGVKD. The CDR3 bases are TGTGCCATCAGTGAACCCCGGACAGAGGGCGGGGAGCTGTTTTTT. As protein: CAISEPRTEGGELFF.

This clone was picked up a small number of times. The chain recombines TRBV28 with TRBJ2-2; D remains ambiguous. The CDR3 loop spans 17 amino acids. Per the germline V gene, CDR1 is MDHEN and CDR2 is SYDVKM. V lost 4 bases and J lost 5, with 20 bases in between. CDR3 amino acids: CASSWKLRLDGTGELFF. The CDR3 DNA sequence: TGTGCCAGCAGTTGGAAGCTGCGGCTAGACGGAACCGGGGAGCTGTTTTTT.

This chain connects TRBV4-2 to TRBJ2-7; 12 nucleotides line up with TRBD2. The J segment lost 7 bases and the V segment lost 8 bases, leaving 18 bases of the junction unmatched. The CDR3 sequence is 17 residues long. Per the germline V gene, CDR1 is LGHNA and CDR2 is YNFKEQ. The DNA of the CDR3 is TGTGCCAGCGCCAATCCTTGGACTAGCGGGATTAATGGGGAGCAGTACTTC. Translation gives CASANPWTSGINGEQYF.

This clone was seen a single time. V gene TRBV5-1 combines with J gene TRBJ2-5; no firm D call. Germline assignment: CDR1 SGHRS and CDR2 YFSETQ. This CDR3 is 15 amino acids long. With 4 bases removed from V and 3 bases from J, the gap between germline ends came to 16 bases. CDR3 nucleotide sequence: TGCGCCAGCAGCCCCCACAAAAAAATGAAAGAGACCCAGTACTTC. Residues: CASSPHKKMKETQYF.

This clone came up a few times. The chain couples TRBV28 to TRBJ2-5; weak D call: TRBD2 (6 bases). Per germline, CDR1 MDHEN and CDR2 SYDVKM. The length of the CDR3 is 14 residues. With 6 bases removed from V and 7 bases from J, the gap between germline ends came to 18 bases. Here the CDR3 DNA reads TGTGCCAGCAGCCGCCCCGGGGAGGCGGGGACCCAGTACTTC. Its protein is CASSRPGEAGTQYF.

The chain recombines TRBV28 with TRBJ1-4; 7 bases line up with TRBD1. V trimming: 6 bases; J trimming: 4 bases; junction bases outside the gene matches: 5. This CDR3 is 14 amino acids long. Per the germline V gene, CDR1 is MDHEN and CDR2 is SYDVKM. The CDR3 protein is CASSFTGVNEKLFF. The CDR3 nucleotides are TGTGCCAGCAGCTTTACAGGGGTTAATGAAAAACTGTTTTTT.

The rearrangement links TRBV2 to TRBJ1-1, with a weak D call TRBD1 (5 bases). V lost 0 bases and J lost 7, with 12 bases in between. The germline gives CDR1 SNHLY, CDR2 FYNNEI. CDR3 length equals 14 residues. Here the CDR3 DNA reads TGTGCCAGCAGTGAAGCCTTTGGGGGGATTGAAGCTTTCTTT. Its protein is CASSEAFGGIEAFF.

The chain uses TRBV27 and TRBJ1-2; possible D gene TRBD1, 5 bases. Trimming stripped 4 bases from V and 4 bases from J, with 10 bases between. The germline gives CDR1 MNHEY, CDR2 SMNVEV (reference sequence). The CDR3 totals 13 residues. The CDR3 sequence is CASSYGTGYGYTF. The DNA for the CDR3 is TGTGCCAGCAGTTATGGCACAGGCTATGGCTACACCTTC.

The rearrangement links TRBV28 to TRBJ2-7, with 11 bases fitting TRBD2. V shed 5 bases and J 7 bases; nucleotides not matched to a gene: 10. This CDR3 is built from 15 residues. Germline loops: CDR1 MDHEN, CDR2 SYDVKM. Here the CDR3 reads CASSPLAGGLSEQYF. The CDR3 nucleotides read TGTGCCAGCAGTCCTTTAGCGGGGGGGCTTTCGGAGCAGTACTTC.

The chain combines TRBV7-3 with TRBJ2-3, with TRBD2 identical over 7 bases. Germline CDR1 is SGHTA and CDR2 is FQGTGA. There are 14 residues in the CDR3. V was pared by 4 bases and J by 0 bases, with 1 base of the junction left unmatched. This CDR3 reads CASSSLASTDTQYF. CDR3 nucleotide sequence: TGTGCCAGCAGCTCACTAGCGAGCACAGATACGCAGTATTTT.

In nucleotides, the CDR3 is TGCGCCAGCAGCTTGGGTGGGACTAGAGTGGATGCGGGGCAGTTCTTC. It translates to CASSLGGTRVDAGQFF. The chain carries TRBV5-1 and TRBJ2-1; 8 bases line up with TRBD2. The trim removed 0 bases at V and 12 bases at J, leaving 14 bases unmatched. CDR3 size: 16 residues. Germline CDR1 is SGHRS and CDR2 is YFSETQ.

This clone was counted once. This chain joins TRBV6-5 and TRBJ2-5; possible D gene TRBD1, 6 bases. Matching the DNA end better, TRBJ2-7 makes the J call doubtful. CDR1 is MNHEY, CDR2 SVGAGI, per germline. The CDR3 runs to 15 residues. CDR3 region: CASSYQGTNSDEQYF. DNA of the CDR3: TGTGCCAGCAGTTACCAGGGGACAAATAGCGACGAGCAGTACTTC.